This T cell receptor (beta chain) came from a study of tumor and adjacent non-tumor tissue in lung cancer. Across the whole study: There were 11 to 12 adenocarcinoma, a couple of squamous cell carcinoma and 1 small cell lung cancer cases. Aged roughly 30 to 76 years, patients included fewer than 11 men and roughly 5 women with stage I to III disease. On average, productive TCRbeta reads reached a few million per sample.

The library came from three nested PCR rounds adapted from ARM-PCR protocols. TCRdb called the multiplex PCR reads again in MiXCR, with one record for every CDR3 protein. The table lists some 100,000 distinct CDR3 sequences, 65% of them singletons. Notes on this clonotype: The junction departs from germline at one end; a sequencing error may be responsible.

No cell sorting was done before RNA was extracted from the tissue. More than 3 cm separated this lung sample from the edge of the tumor. Donors were chemotherapy-naive, newly diagnosed lung cancer surgical patients in China, August–November 2014. The germline V gene has CDR1 SGHAT and CDR2 FQNNGV. This CDR3 is 16 amino acids long. The clonotype originates from a man aged 25 to 40 with non-small cell lung cancer. The chain uses TRBV11-2 and TRBJ2-1, with 12 positions matching TRBD2. Sequencing input: distant non-tumor lung tissue. CDR3 residues: CASIRGLAGGYSEQFF. CDR3 nucleotides: TGTGCAAGCATCCGAGGGCTAGCGGGAGGGTACAGTGAGCAGTTCTTC. The entire variable domain, with the rest obtained from reference TRBV11-2 and TRBJ2-1, is as follows: EAGVAQSPRYKIIEKRQSVAFWCNPISGHATLYWYQQILGQGPKLLIQFQNNGVVDDSQLPKDRFSAERLKGVDSTLKIQPAKLEDSAVYLCASIRGLAGGYSEQFFGPGTRLTVL.